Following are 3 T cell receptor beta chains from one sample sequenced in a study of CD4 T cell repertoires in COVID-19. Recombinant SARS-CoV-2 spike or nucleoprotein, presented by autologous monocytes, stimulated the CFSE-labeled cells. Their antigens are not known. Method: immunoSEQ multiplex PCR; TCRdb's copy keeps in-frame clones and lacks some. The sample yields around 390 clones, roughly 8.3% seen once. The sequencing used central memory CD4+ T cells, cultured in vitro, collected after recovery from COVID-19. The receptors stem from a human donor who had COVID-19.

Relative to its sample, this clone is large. The CDR3 reads CASSARDRMNTGELFF. CDR3 sequence (DNA): TGTGCCAGCAGCGCCCGGGACAGAATGAACACCGGGGAGCTGTTTTTT. The rearrangement uses TRBV9 and TRBJ2-2, with 7 bases matching TRBD1. Germline-derived CDR1 and CDR2 are SGDLS and YYNGEE. The CDR3 loop spans 16 amino acids. Trimming removed 3 bases from V and 1 base from J; junction bases left unmatched: 6.

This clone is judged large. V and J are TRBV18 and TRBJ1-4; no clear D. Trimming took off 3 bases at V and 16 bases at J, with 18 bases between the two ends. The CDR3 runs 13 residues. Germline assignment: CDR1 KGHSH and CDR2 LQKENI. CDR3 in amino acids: CASSPDRNKATFF. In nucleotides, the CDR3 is TGTGCCAGCTCACCGGACCGGAACAAGGCTACGTTTTTT.

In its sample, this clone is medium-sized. The CDR3 DNA reads as TGTGCCAGTAGTAGCGGGGGCCGAGAGACCCAGTACTTC. This codes for CASSSGGRETQYF. V usage is TRBV19 and J usage is TRBJ2-5, with a possible D match to TRBD2 (7 bases). The CDR3 is 13 amino acids. V lost 4 bases and J 4 bases, leaving 10 bases between the germline ends. CDR1 and CDR2 from the germline V gene are LNHDA and SQIVND (reference sequence).